The 24 T cell receptor beta chains presented below share a single source sample, sequenced in a study of shared clonotypes between healthy human individuals. CD45RO negativity and positive selection for CCR7 defined naive CD8 cells, a population that excluded terminally differentiated effector memory CD45RA+ cells. Clones were sequenced by immunoSEQ multiplex PCR, and TCRdb holds only the in-frame ones, with some missing. The table records 2 million or so clones, less than 95% of them present only once. Sequencing was done on a sample of naive CD8+ T cells sorted from blood. All receptors derive from a man between 18 and 35 years old in good health.

This clone was seen just once. V gene TRBV7-8 combines with J gene TRBJ1-3; 10 bases match TRBD1. Germline lookup yields CDR1 SGHVS and CDR2 FQNEAQ. The CDR3 has 16 residues. J was trimmed by 8 bases and V by 1 base; bases with no gene match: 8. As DNA, the CDR3 is TGTGCCAGCAGCTTAGGGGGACAGGGGATAGGAGACACCATATATTTT. Translating gives CASSLGGQGIGDTIYF.

This clone was counted once. V and J are TRBV28 and TRBJ2-3; 10 nucleotides agree with TRBD1. Looked up from germline, CDR1 is MDHEN and CDR2 is SYDVKM. CDR3 length: 16 amino acids. J lost 4 bases, V lost 5 bases, and 9 bases had no gene match. The CDR3 DNA is TGTGCCAGCAGTCCCGTGACAGGGGGCGTCTCAGATACGCAGTATTTT. It encodes CASSPVTGGVSDTQYF.

The rearrangement joins TRBV19 to TRBJ1-2; no clear D gene. This CDR3 contains 12 residues. Per the germline V gene, CDR1 is LNHDA and CDR2 is SQIVND (reference sequence). V was shortened by 1 base and J by 7 bases, with 7 bases between the two germline ends. CDR3 residues: CASSIGRSGYTF. CDR3 DNA: TGTGCCAGTAGTATAGGCCGGAGTGGCTACACCTTC.

With regard to this clone: A read error may produce the germline difference seen at one junction end. V is TRBV9 and J is TRBJ2-5, with D tentatively TRBD1 (5 bases). This CDR3 region has 11 residues. CDR1 is SGDLS, CDR2 YYNGEE, per germline. Written as DNA, the CDR3 is TGTGCCAGCAGCCACCGTACAGGCCCGGACTTC. Amino acid sequence: CASSHRTGPDF.

The gene calls are TRBV4-3 and TRBJ2-5; 7 nucleotides align to TRBD2. Trimming took 4 bases from V and 2 from J; bases not matched to a gene: 7. The CDR3 extends over 15 amino acids. Germline V CDR1 and CDR2: LGHNA, YSLEER. Written as DNA, the CDR3 is TGCGCCAGCAGCCGCGACGGCGGGGGTCAAGAGACCCAGTACTTC. Its translation: CASSRDGGGQETQYF.

Concerning this clone: Within the sample, other DNA sequences also encode this same CDR3. The chain uses TRBV4-1 and TRBJ2-7, with D possibly being TRBD1 (5 bases). This CDR3 spans 15 amino acids. Trimming removed 0 bases at V and 2 bases at J, with 11 bases between. From germline, CDR1 is MGHRA and CDR2 YSYEKL. The CDR3 sequence is CASSQDPAGTYEQYF. CDR3 DNA: TGCGCCAGCAGCCAAGATCCCGCAGGGACCTACGAGCAGTACTTC.

This chain connects TRBV6-5 to TRBJ2-7; maybe TRBD1 (5 bases). The V end lost 3 bases, the J end lost 5 bases, and 14 bases lay between the germline ends. Germline V CDR1 and CDR2: MNHEY, SVGAGI. CDR3 size: 14 residues. The CDR3 DNA follows: TGTGCCAGCAGTTATAGGGGCCAAGCAGACGAGCAGTACTTC. As protein: CASSYRGQADEQYF.

The chain has TRBV19 and TRBJ2-3, with D perhaps assigned TRBD1 or TRBD2 (5 bases each). The CDR3 sequence is 15 residues long. V was pared by 1 base and J by 2 bases, with 10 bases between. Germline V lookup: CDR1 LNHDA, CDR2 SQIVND (reference sequence). DNA of the CDR3: TGTGCCAGTAGTATAGTCGGGGACCACACAGATACGCAGTATTTT. This sequence encodes CASSIVGDHTDTQYF.

The CDR3 nucleotides are TGTGCCAGCAGTTTAATTGCTTCGAACACCGGGGAGCTGTTTTTT. This sequence encodes CASSLIASNTGELFF. The chain is built from TRBV27 and TRBJ2-2; D gene uncertain. Trimming took off 2 bases at V and 0 bases at J, with 7 bases between the two ends. Germline assignment: CDR1 MNHEY and CDR2 SMNVEV (reference sequence). CDR3 length equals 15 residues.

The genes are TRBV7-9 and TRBJ2-7, with D uncertain. Trimming removed 3 bases at V and 2 bases at J, with 8 bases between. This CDR3 contains 13 residues. Germline assignment: CDR1 SEHNR and CDR2 FQNEAQ (reference sequence). The CDR3 loop reads CASSFSDPYEQYF. The CDR3 coding sequence is TGTGCCAGCAGCTTCAGCGACCCCTACGAGCAGTACTTC.

This chain joins TRBV6-6 and TRBJ1-6; 9 bases line up with TRBD1. V trimming: 2 bases; J trimming: 10 bases; junction bases outside the gene matches: 3. The CDR3 runs to 14 residues. The germline CDR1 and CDR2 sequences are MNHNY and SVGAGI (reference sequence). The CDR3 is CASSYTGGDSPLHF. CDR3 sequence (DNA): TGTGCCAGCAGTTACACAGGGGGCGACTCACCCCTCCACTTT.

The chain joins TRBV19 to TRBJ1-2; no definite D call. The CDR3 has 13 residues. The V gene lost 7 bases and the J gene lost 4 bases, with 13 bases spanning the gap. Germline V lookup: CDR1 LNHDA, CDR2 SQIVND (reference sequence). CDR3 in DNA: TGTGCCAGTATAGGGCCTTCCGGCTATGGCTACACCTTC. Translation gives CASIGPSGYGYTF.

The V gene is TRBV6-1, the J gene TRBJ2-7; 7 bases match TRBD1. Trimming at V came to 10 bases and at J to 0 bases, leaving 9 bases not matched to a gene. CDR3 length: 14 residues. CDR1 is MNHNS and CDR2 is SASEGT in the germline V gene. The CDR3, as DNA: TGTGCCACGTGGGGACAGCCGAGCTCCTACGAGCAGTACTTC. Translating gives CATWGQPSSYEQYF.

The chain links TRBV6-1 to TRBJ2-7; the D gene could be TRBD1 or TRBD2 (5 bases each). Germline loops: CDR1 MNHNS, CDR2 SASEGT. The length of the CDR3 is 16 residues. V lost 2 bases, J lost 0 bases, and 14 bases lay in between. The DNA for the CDR3 is TGTGCCAGCAGTGAAAATATGTCGGGGCACTCCTACGAGCAGTACTTC. As protein: CASSENMSGHSYEQYF.

V and J are TRBV6-5 and TRBJ1-2; no firm D call. Germline lookup yields CDR1 MNHEY and CDR2 SVGAGI. The V end was cut by 5 bases, the J end by 4 bases, with 11 bases between. The CDR3 is 13 residues long. The CDR3 loop reads CASSEYSAYGYTF. CDR3 sequence (DNA): TGTGCCAGCAGTGAATACAGCGCCTATGGCTACACCTTC.

In this sample, this clone turned up once. The chain is built from TRBV7-9 and TRBJ2-7, with a possible D match to TRBD1 (6 bases). Trimming cost V 0 bases and J 2 bases, with 14 bases left between them. The V gene's germline CDR1 is SEHNR and CDR2 FQNEAQ (reference sequence). CDR3 length: 16 residues. The CDR3 reads CASSLATQGNPYEQYF. The CDR3 DNA reads TGTGCCAGCAGCTTAGCGACGCAGGGGAACCCCTACGAGCAGTACTTC.

The chain has TRBV6-5 and TRBJ2-5, with 9 nucleotides matching TRBD1. The CDR3 length is 15 residues. Trimming took 7 bases from V and 2 from J; bases not matched to a gene: 8. Germline V gene data show CDR1 as MNHEY and CDR2 as SVGAGI. CDR3 loop: CASTGDRERQETQYF. The CDR3 DNA is TGTGCCAGCACCGGGGACAGGGAAAGGCAAGAGACCCAGTACTTC.

This chain connects TRBV2 to TRBJ2-1, with 10 bases matching TRBD2. Germline lookup yields CDR1 SNHLY and CDR2 FYNNEI. J lost 6 bases, V lost 6 bases, and 5 bases had no gene match. The CDR3 covers 14 residues. CDR3 DNA: TGTGCCAGCAGGGAGCGGGGGGGAGGCAATGAGCAGTTCTTC. Its translation: CASRERGGGNEQFF. Full variable domain (rest looked up from reference TRBV2 and TRBJ2-1): EPEVTQTPSHQVTQMGQEVILRCVPISNHLYFYWYRQILGQKVEFLVSFYNNEISEKSEIFDDQFSVERPDGSNFTLKIRSTKLEDSAMYFCASRERGGGNEQFFGPGTRLTVL.

This chain joins TRBV10-1 and TRBJ2-1; 7 nucleotides align to TRBD1. This CDR3 comprises 12 residues. Germline V CDR1 and CDR2: WNHNN, SYGVQD (reference sequence). The J segment lost 9 bases and the V segment lost 3 bases, leaving 2 bases of the junction unmatched. CDR3 in amino acids: CASSETGVEQFF. CDR3 bases: TGCGCCAGCAGTGAAACAGGGGTTGAGCAGTTCTTC.

The rearrangement links TRBV13 to TRBJ2-7, with D perhaps TRBD2 (5 bases). CDR1 is PRHDT, CDR2 FYEKMQ, per germline (reference sequence). Between the trimmed V and J ends, which lost 5 bases and 0 bases, there was a span of 8 bases. This CDR3 contains 13 residues. This CDR3 is CASSVAGSYEQYF. CDR3 bases: TGTGCCAGCAGCGTCGCGGGCTCCTACGAGCAGTACTTC.

The chain joins TRBV29-1 to TRBJ1-2, with D possibly matching TRBD1 (5 bases). Trimming stripped 0 bases from V and 6 bases from J, with 17 bases between. Looked up from germline, CDR1 is SQVTM and CDR2 is ANQGSEA. This CDR3 region has 15 residues. CDR3 DNA sequence: TGCAGCGTTGAAGATGGGACTTACCGAACTAATGGCTACACCTTC. Translating it yields CSVEDGTYRTNGYTF. Full variable domain (rest looked up from reference TRBV29-1 and TRBJ1-2): SAVISQKPSRDICQRGTSLTIQCQVDSQVTMMFWYRQQPGQSLTLIATANQGSEATYESGFVIDKFPISRPNLTFSTLTVSNMSPEDSSIYLCSVEDGTYRTNGYTFGSGTRLTVV.

The V call is TRBV14, the J call TRBJ1-4, with 7 bases fitting TRBD1. Germline V gene lookup returns CDR1 SGHDN and CDR2 FVKESK. The CDR3 loop spans 17 amino acids. The V gene end was trimmed by 1 base and the J gene end by 2 bases; junction bases not matched to a gene: 7. DNA for the CDR3: TGTGCCAGCAGCCAAGGGAGACAGGGAGCGACTAATGAAAAACTGTTTTTT. It is translated as CASSQGRQGATNEKLFF.

In its sample, this clone was seen once. The gene calls are TRBV5-6 and TRBJ2-1; D ambiguous. The CDR3 contains 12 residues. V gave up 4 bases and J gave up 4 bases, with 6 bases separating them. Per germline, CDR1 SGHDT and CDR2 YYEEEE. The CDR3 protein is CASSQLYNEQFF. In DNA form, the CDR3 reads TGTGCCAGCAGCCAATTATACAATGAGCAGTTCTTC. Filled out from reference TRBV5-6 and TRBJ2-1, the complete variable domain reads DAGVTQSPTHLIKTRGQQVTLRCSPKSGHDTVSWYQQALGQGPQFIFQYYEEEERQRGNFPDRFSGHQFPNYSSELNVNALLLGDSALYLCASSQLYNEQFFGPGTRLTVL.

V usage is TRBV6-5 and J usage is TRBJ2-1; D may match TRBD1 or TRBD2 (5 bases each). With 4 bases removed from V and 9 bases from J, the gap between germline ends came to 16 bases. This CDR3 comprises 14 residues. Per the germline V gene, CDR1 is MNHEY and CDR2 is SVGAGI. The CDR3 DNA reads as TGTGCCAGCAGTTCGGGACCTAGGGGACGTGAGCAGTTCTTC. The encoded protein is CASSSGPRGREQFF.